The sequence of this T cell receptor (beta chain) was determined in a study of graft-versus-host responses after intestinal transplantation. The protocol was immunoSEQ multiplex PCR, while the TCRdb copy is restricted to in-frame clones and leaves out a portion. The data show some 2,000 clones, approximately 87% seen once. Graft specimens yielded both intraepithelial and lamina propria lymphocytes. Germline-derived CDR1 and CDR2 are SGHVT and SQSDAQ. The CDR3 length is 16 residues. With V trimmed by 1 base and J by 5 bases, 10 bases remained unmatched. The TCR sequence derives from a human patient who received an intestinal transplant, so some T cells may come from the graft donor. This chain joins TRBV7-4 and TRBJ1-2; 7 bases are shared with TRBD1. The sample was ileum tissue, taken approximately 10 weeks after transplant. The CDR3 protein is CASSLGAPGTAYGYTF. CDR3 coding DNA: TGTGCCAGCAGCTTAGGGGCCCCCGGGACAGCTTATGGCTACACCTTC.